What follows are 25 T cell receptor beta chains derived from one specimen sequenced in a study of blood T cell repertoires in COVID-19. This table comes from immunoSEQ multiplex PCR, and its TCRdb copy is limited to in-frame clones, with some not included. The sample records some 300,000 clones, roughly nine tenths being singletons. The specimen was PBMCs or T cells enriched from blood (not recorded which). The source is a woman aged 25 to 39 who had recovered from COVID-19.

The V gene is TRBV18, the J gene TRBJ2-3; 8 positions match TRBD2. This CDR3 comprises 17 residues. Germline V CDR1 and CDR2: KGHSH, LQKENI. V gave up 1 base and J gave up 0 bases; unmatched junction bases: 6. CDR3 nucleotide sequence: TGTGCCAGCTCACCACTCTCGGGGGGGGCAAGCACAGATACGCAGTATTTT. Its translation is CASSPLSGGASTDTQYF.

V usage is TRBV4-1 and J usage is TRBJ2-1; D uncertain. The CDR3 length is 15 residues. Trimming took 0 bases from V and 3 from J, leaving 9 bases between them. Germline loops: CDR1 MGHRA, CDR2 YSYEKL. CDR3 DNA: TGCGCCAGCAGCCAAGATCGGAACAGCTACAATGAGCAGTTCTTC. This sequence encodes CASSQDRNSYNEQFF.

The table lists this clone with a count of one. The V call is TRBV2, the J call TRBJ1-6, with D maybe TRBD1 (6 bases). This CDR3 has 15 amino acids. Per the germline V gene, CDR1 is SNHLY and CDR2 is FYNNEI. V dropped 10 bases and J dropped 9 bases, with 22 bases sitting between them. CDR3 amino acids: CATNPARGAGSPLHF. In DNA, the CDR3 is TGTGCCACCAACCCCGCCCGGGGGGCAGGTTCACCCCTCCACTTT.

This clone was recorded once. The rearrangement joins TRBV19 to TRBJ2-3; 11 positions agree with TRBD2. The ends lost 1 base at V and 0 bases at J; junction bases unmatched: 6. The CDR3 is 18 residues long. Germline V CDR1 and CDR2: LNHDA, SQIVND (reference sequence). CDR3 amino acids: CASSIGTSGFASTDTQYF. CDR3 nucleotides: TGTGCCAGTAGTATAGGGACTAGCGGGTTCGCAAGCACAGATACGCAGTATTTT.

The rearrangement uses TRBV6-2 or TRBV6-3 and TRBJ2-7; 8 bases align to TRBD1. The CDR3 is 15 residues long. J gave up 3 bases and V 4 bases, and 8 bases lay outside the gene matches. The germline V gene encodes CDR1 MNHEY and CDR2 SVGEGT. Written as DNA, the CDR3 is TGTGCCAGCAGTTTCGGCGGGACAGGACTCTACGAGCAGTACTTC. As protein: CASSFGGTGLYEQYF.

The V and J genes are TRBV28 and TRBJ1-4; 8 bases align to TRBD1. Germline lookup yields CDR1 MDHEN and CDR2 SYDVKM. The length of the CDR3 is 15 residues. Trimming removed 7 bases from V and 2 bases from J; junction bases left unmatched: 6. The CDR3 DNA reads as TGTGCCAGCACACTCACAGGGGGTACTAATGAAAAACTGTTTTTT. It is translated as CASTLTGGTNEKLFF.

The chain has TRBV20-1 and TRBJ1-2; weak D call: TRBD1 (5 bases). V gave up 1 base and J gave up 10 bases, with 7 bases separating them. This CDR3 spans 10 amino acids. The germline V gene encodes CDR1 DFQATT and CDR2 SNEGSKA (reference sequence). CDR3 in amino acids: CSARGRDYTF. CDR3 in DNA: TGCAGTGCTAGAGGCAGGGACTACACCTTC.

The chain is built from TRBV28 and TRBJ1-5, with no clear D. Germline V gene lookup returns CDR1 MDHEN and CDR2 SYDVKM. V was trimmed by 4 bases and J by 6 bases, leaving 7 bases between them. This CDR3 spans 12 amino acids. The CDR3 nucleotides are TGTGCCAGCAGTTATTCCTTTCAGCCCCAGCATTTT. Its protein product is CASSYSFQPQHF.

The chain has TRBV12-3 or TRBV12-4 and TRBJ2-7; 8 bases fit TRBD1. The V segment lost 6 bases and the J segment 6 bases; nucleotides outside the gene matches: 7. There are 13 residues in the CDR3. CDR3 DNA: TGTGCCAGCAGCCTGGACAGGGCGGGCGAGCAGTACTTC. Amino acid sequence: CASSLDRAGEQYF.

The chain joins TRBV2 to TRBJ1-5; no definite D call. The CDR3 is made up of 14 amino acids. Per the germline V gene, CDR1 is SNHLY and CDR2 is FYNNEI. Trimming stripped 4 bases from V and 7 bases from J, with 14 bases between. CDR3 bases: TGTGCCAGCAGTGTAGAGTATCGCGGACAGCCCCAGCATTTT. Translation: CASSVEYRGQPQHF.

The chain uses TRBV2 and TRBJ1-6; D is ambiguous. Germline values: CDR1 SNHLY, CDR2 FYNNEI. The CDR3 spans 11 residues. V shed 6 bases and J shed 10 bases, with 7 bases lying between them. As DNA, the CDR3 is TGTGCCAGCAGCTCTAGGTCACCCCTCCACTTT. This codes for CASSSRSPLHF. The variable domain in full, with the rest retrieved from reference TRBV2 and TRBJ1-6, is EPEVTQTPSHQVTQMGQEVILRCVPISNHLYFYWYRQILGQKVEFLVSFYNNEISEKSEIFDDQFSVERPDGSNFTLKIRSTKLEDSAMYFCASSSRSPLHFGNGTRLTVT.

This clone was seen more than once but under ten times. The rearrangement joins TRBV6-5 to TRBJ2-2; 8 bases are a match to TRBD1. The trim removed 4 bases at V and 6 bases at J, leaving 7 bases unmatched. The CDR3 totals 15 residues. CDR1 MNHEY and CDR2 SVGAGI come from the germline V gene. The CDR3 nucleotides read TGTGCCAGCAGTTCTCAGGGGGCGCAATCCGGGGAGCTGTTTTTT. As protein: CASSSQGAQSGELFF.

The chain couples TRBV19 to TRBJ1-2; D unclear. V shed 5 bases and J shed 4 bases, with 17 bases lying between them. The CDR3 totals 15 residues. The germline V gene encodes CDR1 LNHDA and CDR2 SQIVND (reference sequence). CDR3 sequence: CASSPDSYGSYGYTF. The CDR3, as DNA: TGTGCCAGTAGTCCCGACTCCTATGGGAGCTATGGCTACACCTTC. Supplemented by reference TRBV19 and TRBJ1-2, the full variable domain reads DGGITQSPKYLFRKEGQNVTLSCEQNLNHDAMYWYRQDPGQGLRLIYYSQIVNDFQKGDIAEGYSVSREKKESFPLTVTSAQKNPTAFYLCASSPDSYGSYGYTFGSGTRLTVV.

The chain joins TRBV4-1 to TRBJ1-2; 7 bases map to TRBD1. The CDR3 loop spans 16 amino acids. The germline V gene encodes CDR1 MGHRA and CDR2 YSYEKL. The trim removed 1 base at V and 4 bases at J, leaving 9 bases unmatched. This CDR3 reads CASSQGNLRQGYGYTF. Written as DNA, the CDR3 is TGCGCCAGCAGCCAAGGCAACCTGCGACAGGGCTATGGCTACACCTTC.

This chain links TRBV7-2 with TRBJ1-2, with 7 bases matching TRBD1. The CDR3 loop spans 14 amino acids. V dropped 5 bases and J dropped 7; count of bases not matched to a gene: 10. Germline values: CDR1 SGHTA, CDR2 FQGNSA. The CDR3 DNA reads as TGTGCCAGCAGCCGGACAAGGACAGGTGCTGGCTACACCTTC. The encoded protein is CASSRTRTGAGYTF.

For the CDR3, the DNA is TGTGCCAGCAGCTCAGGGACAGGGTATTCAACTAATGAAAAACTGTTTTTT. Its translation: CASSSGTGYSTNEKLFF. This sequence joins TRBV7-8 and TRBJ1-4, with 9 bases fitting TRBD1. The CDR3 totals 17 residues. Germline V CDR1 and CDR2: SGHVS, FQNEAQ. Losses at the gene ends were 4 bases for V and 0 bases for J; bases not matched to a gene: 6.

The rearrangement uses TRBV3-1 (or the pseudogene TRBV3-2) and TRBJ2-1, with 12 bases that match TRBD2. CDR1 and CDR2 from the germline V gene are LGHDT and YNNKEL (reference sequence). The CDR3 runs 16 residues. V gave up 3 bases and J gave up 7 bases; unmatched junction bases: 7. DNA of the CDR3: TGTGCCAGCAGCCACCTAGCGGGGGGGCCTTATAATGAGCAGTTCTTC. This gives the protein CASSHLAGGPYNEQFF.

This clone was detected only a few times. The rearrangement uses TRBV27 and TRBJ2-5; D might be TRBD1 (5 bases). The CDR3 is made up of 14 amino acids. The V gene's germline CDR1 is MNHEY and CDR2 SMNVEV (reference sequence). The V end was cut by 3 bases, the J end by 2 bases, with 10 bases between. The CDR3 nucleotides are TGTGCCAGCAGTTTGAGCAGGGTTCAAGAGACCCAGTACTTC. Protein product: CASSLSRVQETQYF.

The genes are TRBV7-4 and TRBJ1-6, with 10 bases fitting TRBD1. The CDR3 has 16 amino acids. The V segment lost 5 bases and the J segment 5 bases; nucleotides outside the gene matches: 6. Germline assignment: CDR1 SGHVT and CDR2 SQSDAQ. The CDR3: CASSTHGTGDNSPLHF. The DNA for the CDR3 is TGTGCCAGCAGCACCCACGGGACAGGGGATAATTCACCCCTCCACTTT.

Note on this clone: The same CDR3 also results from other DNA sequences found in this sample. The J gene is TRBJ2-6, the V gene TRBV6-2 or TRBV6-3, with D possibly matching TRBD1 (6 bases). Germline V gene lookup returns CDR1 MNHEY and CDR2 SVGEGT. Trimming took 5 bases from V and 3 from J, leaving 11 bases between them. This CDR3 region has 15 residues. The DNA of the CDR3 is TGTGCCAGCAGTATTACAGGGAGTGGGGCCAACGTCCTGACTTTC. This gives the protein CASSITGSGANVLTF.

This clone was detected only once. The rearrangement links TRBV7-2 to TRBJ1-4; 7 bases fit TRBD1. The CDR3 contains 15 residues. Looked up from germline, CDR1 is SGHTA and CDR2 is FQGNSA. The ends lost 5 bases at V and 6 bases at J; junction bases unmatched: 9. CDR3 coding DNA: TGTGCCAGCAGCCTACAGGGGCAAAGGGATGAAAAACTGTTTTTT. Translated, it gives CASSLQGQRDEKLFF.

The rearrangement joins TRBV15 to TRBJ2-7, with TRBD1 matching over 7 bases. The CDR3 is 15 residues long. Germline CDR1 reads LNHNV; CDR2 reads YYDKDF (reference sequence). Losses at the gene ends were 3 bases for V and 2 bases for J; bases not matched to a gene: 7. The CDR3 sequence: CATSSFGQDTYEQYF. CDR3 nucleotide sequence: TGTGCCACCAGCAGTTTCGGACAGGATACCTACGAGCAGTACTTC.

This chain connects TRBV15 to TRBJ1-1, with a possible D match to TRBD1 (5 bases). Looked up from germline, CDR1 is LNHNV and CDR2 is YYDKDF (reference sequence). The CDR3 length is 16 residues. V lost 8 bases and J 1 base, leaving 20 bases between the germline ends. The CDR3 coding sequence is TGTGCCACCGACAGTTCCCGGTCAAGAAGGAACACTGAAGCTTTCTTT. As protein: CATDSSRSRRNTEAFF.

The chain uses TRBV5-4 and TRBJ2-1; 8 nucleotides match TRBD2. This CDR3 comprises 16 residues. The V segment lost 0 bases and the J segment 10 bases; nucleotides outside the gene matches: 12. CDR1 and CDR2 (germline): SGHNT, YYREEE (reference sequence). The DNA for the CDR3 is TGTGCCAGCAGCTTGGGATCCGGGGGGGCTACTCTCGAGCAGTTCTTC. Its protein is CASSLGSGGATLEQFF.

This chain joins TRBV7-2 and TRBJ2-1, with 14 bases that match TRBD2. Per germline, CDR1 SGHTA and CDR2 FQGNSA. The CDR3 has 17 amino acids. The trim removed 5 bases at V and 5 bases at J, leaving 8 bases unmatched. As DNA, the CDR3 is TGTGCCAGCAGCCCACCCGGACTAGCGGGGGGCCACAATGAGCAGTTCTTC. The encoded protein is CASSPPGLAGGHNEQFF.